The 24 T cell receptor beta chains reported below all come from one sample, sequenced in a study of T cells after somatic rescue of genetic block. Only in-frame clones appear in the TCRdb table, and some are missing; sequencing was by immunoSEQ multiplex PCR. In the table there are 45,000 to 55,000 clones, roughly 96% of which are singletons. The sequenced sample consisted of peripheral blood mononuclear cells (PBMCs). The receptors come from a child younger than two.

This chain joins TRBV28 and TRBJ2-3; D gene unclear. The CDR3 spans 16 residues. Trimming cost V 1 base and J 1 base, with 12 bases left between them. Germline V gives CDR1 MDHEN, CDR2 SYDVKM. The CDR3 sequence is CASSLFRGRGTDTQYF. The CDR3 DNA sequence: TGTGCCAGCAGTTTATTCCGAGGTAGGGGCACAGATACGCAGTATTTT.

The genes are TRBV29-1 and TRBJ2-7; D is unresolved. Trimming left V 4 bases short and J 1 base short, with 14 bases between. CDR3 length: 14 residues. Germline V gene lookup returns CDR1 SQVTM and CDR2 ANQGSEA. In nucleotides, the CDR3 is TGCAGCGTTGTTCTTACAGATGCGTCCTACGAGCAGTACTTC. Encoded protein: CSVVLTDASYEQYF.

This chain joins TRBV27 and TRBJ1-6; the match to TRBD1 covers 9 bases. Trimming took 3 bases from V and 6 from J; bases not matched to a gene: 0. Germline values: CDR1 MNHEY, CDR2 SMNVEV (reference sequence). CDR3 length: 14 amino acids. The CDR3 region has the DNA TGTGCCAGCAGTTTGACAGGGGGTAATTCACCCCTCCACTTT. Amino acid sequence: CASSLTGGNSPLHF.

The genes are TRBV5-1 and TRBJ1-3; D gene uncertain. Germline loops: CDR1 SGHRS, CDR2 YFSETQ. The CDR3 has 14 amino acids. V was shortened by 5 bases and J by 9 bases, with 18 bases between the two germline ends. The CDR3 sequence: CASRGPLEGGTIYF. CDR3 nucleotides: TGCGCCAGCAGAGGGCCTCTGGAGGGAGGCACCATATATTTT.

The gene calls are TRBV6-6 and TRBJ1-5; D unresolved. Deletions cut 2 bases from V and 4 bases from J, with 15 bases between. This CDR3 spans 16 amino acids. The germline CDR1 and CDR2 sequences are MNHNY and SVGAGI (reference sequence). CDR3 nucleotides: TGTGCCAGCAGTTACGGAACTGGGCGTGGAAATCAGCCCCAGCATTTT. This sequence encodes CASSYGTGRGNQPQHF.

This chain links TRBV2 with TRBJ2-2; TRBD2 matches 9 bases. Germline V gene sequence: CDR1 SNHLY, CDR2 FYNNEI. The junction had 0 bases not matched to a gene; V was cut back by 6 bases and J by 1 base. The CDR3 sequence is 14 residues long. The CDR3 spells CASRLAGNTGELFF. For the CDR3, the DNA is TGTGCCAGCAGACTAGCGGGGAACACCGGGGAGCTGTTTTTT. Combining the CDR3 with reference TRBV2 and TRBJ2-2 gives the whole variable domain EPEVTQTPSHQVTQMGQEVILRCVPISNHLYFYWYRQILGQKVEFLVSFYNNEISEKSEIFDDQFSVERPDGSNFTLKIRSTKLEDSAMYFCASRLAGNTGELFFGEGSRLTVL.

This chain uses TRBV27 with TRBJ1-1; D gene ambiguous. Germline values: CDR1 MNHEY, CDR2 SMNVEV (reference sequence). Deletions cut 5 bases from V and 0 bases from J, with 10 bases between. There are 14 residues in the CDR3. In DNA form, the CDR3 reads TGTGCCAGCAGTCCACAGTCCATGAACACTGAAGCTTTCTTT. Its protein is CASSPQSMNTEAFF.

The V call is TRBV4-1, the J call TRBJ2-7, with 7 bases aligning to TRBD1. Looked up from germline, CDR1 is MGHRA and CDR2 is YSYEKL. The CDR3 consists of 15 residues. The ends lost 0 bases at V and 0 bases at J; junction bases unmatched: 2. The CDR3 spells CASSQEDRSSYEQYF. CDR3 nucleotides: TGCGCCAGCAGCCAAGAGGACAGGAGCTCCTACGAGCAGTACTTC.

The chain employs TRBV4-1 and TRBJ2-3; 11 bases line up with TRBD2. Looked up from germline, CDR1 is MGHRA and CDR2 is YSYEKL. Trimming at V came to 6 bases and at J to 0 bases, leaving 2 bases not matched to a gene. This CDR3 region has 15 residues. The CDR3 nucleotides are TGCGCCAGCAGGCGGACTAGCGGGAGCACAGATACGCAGTATTTT. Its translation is CASRRTSGSTDTQYF.

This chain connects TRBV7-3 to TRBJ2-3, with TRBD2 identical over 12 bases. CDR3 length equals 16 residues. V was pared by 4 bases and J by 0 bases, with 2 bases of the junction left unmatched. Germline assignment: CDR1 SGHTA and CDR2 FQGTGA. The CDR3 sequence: CASSSGTSGSTDTQYF. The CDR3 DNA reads TGTGCCAGCAGCTCCGGGACTAGCGGGAGCACAGATACGCAGTATTTT.

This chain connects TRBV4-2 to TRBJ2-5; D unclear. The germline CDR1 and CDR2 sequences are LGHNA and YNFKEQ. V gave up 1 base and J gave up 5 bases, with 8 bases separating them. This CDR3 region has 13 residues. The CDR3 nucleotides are TGTGCCAGCAGCCAAGGGGTTGGGGAGACCCAGTACTTC. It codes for CASSQGVGETQYF.

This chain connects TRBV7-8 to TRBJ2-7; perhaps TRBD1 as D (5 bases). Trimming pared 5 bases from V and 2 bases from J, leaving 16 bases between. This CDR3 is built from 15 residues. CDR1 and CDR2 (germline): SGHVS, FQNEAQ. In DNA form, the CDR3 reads TGTGCCAGCAGCCTCCTACAGGACCATCCCTACGAGCAGTACTTC. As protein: CASSLLQDHPYEQYF.

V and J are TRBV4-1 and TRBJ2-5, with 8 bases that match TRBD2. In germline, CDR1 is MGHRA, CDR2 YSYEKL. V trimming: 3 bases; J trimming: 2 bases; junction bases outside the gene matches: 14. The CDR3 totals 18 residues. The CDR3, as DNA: TGCGCCAGCAGCCAGATCCCTCGGGGGGGAGGGTTACAAGAGACCCAGTACTTC. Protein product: CASSQIPRGGGLQETQYF.

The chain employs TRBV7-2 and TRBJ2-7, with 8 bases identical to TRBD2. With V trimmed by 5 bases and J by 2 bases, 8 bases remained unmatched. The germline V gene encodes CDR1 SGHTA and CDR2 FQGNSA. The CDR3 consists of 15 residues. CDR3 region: CASSPAPGRAYEQYF. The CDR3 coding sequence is TGTGCCAGCAGCCCCGCTCCCGGGAGGGCCTACGAGCAGTACTTC.

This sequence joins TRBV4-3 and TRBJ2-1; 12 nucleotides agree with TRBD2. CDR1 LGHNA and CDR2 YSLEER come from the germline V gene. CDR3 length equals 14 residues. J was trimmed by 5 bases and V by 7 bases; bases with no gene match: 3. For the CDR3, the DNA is TGCGCCAGCACCCGACTAGCGGGAGACAATGAGCAGTTCTTC. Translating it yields CASTRLAGDNEQFF.

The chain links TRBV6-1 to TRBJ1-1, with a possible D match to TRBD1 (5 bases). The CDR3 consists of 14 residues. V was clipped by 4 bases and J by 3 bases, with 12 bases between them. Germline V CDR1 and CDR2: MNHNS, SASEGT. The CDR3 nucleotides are TGTGCCAGCAGTGGATCCGGGGGATACACTGAAGCTTTCTTT. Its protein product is CASSGSGGYTEAFF.

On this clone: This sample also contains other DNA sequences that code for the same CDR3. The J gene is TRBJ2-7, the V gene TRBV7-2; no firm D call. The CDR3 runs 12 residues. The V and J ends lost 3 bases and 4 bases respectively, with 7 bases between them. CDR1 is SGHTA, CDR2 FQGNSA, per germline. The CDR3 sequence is CASSLTGYEQYF. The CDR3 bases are TGTGCCAGCAGCTTGACGGGTTACGAGCAGTACTTC.

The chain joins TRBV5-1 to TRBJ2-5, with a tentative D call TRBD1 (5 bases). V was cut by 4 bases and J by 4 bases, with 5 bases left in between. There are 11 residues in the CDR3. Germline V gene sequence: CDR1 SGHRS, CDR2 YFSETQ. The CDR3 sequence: CASSRGETQYF. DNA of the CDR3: TGCGCCAGCAGCAGGGGAGAGACCCAGTACTTC.

CDR3 DNA sequence: TGTGCCATAGGACAGGAAAGGGGACCCTACGAGCAGTACTTC. This encodes CAIGQERGPYEQYF. The chain uses TRBV10-3 and TRBJ2-7; 7 positions agree with TRBD1. Germline trimming cut 9 bases from V and 2 bases from J; bases unmatched to any gene: 10. Per the germline V gene, CDR1 is ENHRY and CDR2 is SYGVKD. The CDR3 spans 14 residues.

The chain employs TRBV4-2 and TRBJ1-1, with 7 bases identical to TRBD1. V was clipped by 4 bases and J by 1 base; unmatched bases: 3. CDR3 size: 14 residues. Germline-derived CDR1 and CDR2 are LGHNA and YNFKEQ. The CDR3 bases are TGTGCCAGCAGCCCATGGACAGGGAACACTGAAGCTTTCTTT. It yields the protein CASSPWTGNTEAFF.

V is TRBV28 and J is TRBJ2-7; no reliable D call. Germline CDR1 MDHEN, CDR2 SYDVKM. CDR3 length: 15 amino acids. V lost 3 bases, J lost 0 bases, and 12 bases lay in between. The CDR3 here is CASSFHGSLSYEQYF. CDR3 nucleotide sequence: TGTGCCAGCAGTTTCCATGGGTCCCTCTCCTACGAGCAGTACTTC.

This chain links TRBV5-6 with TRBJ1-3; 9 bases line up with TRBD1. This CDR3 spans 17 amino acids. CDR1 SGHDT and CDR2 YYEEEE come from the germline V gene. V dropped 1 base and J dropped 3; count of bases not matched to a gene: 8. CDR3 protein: CASSLFKDRGFGNTIYF. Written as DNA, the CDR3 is TGTGCCAGCAGCTTGTTCAAGGACAGGGGATTTGGAAACACCATATATTTT.

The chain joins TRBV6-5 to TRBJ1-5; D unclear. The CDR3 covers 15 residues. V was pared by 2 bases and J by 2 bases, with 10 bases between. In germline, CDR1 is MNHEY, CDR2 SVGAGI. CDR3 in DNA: TGTGCCAGCAGTTACGGCAGGACGGGCAATCAGCCCCAGCATTTT. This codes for CASSYGRTGNQPQHF.

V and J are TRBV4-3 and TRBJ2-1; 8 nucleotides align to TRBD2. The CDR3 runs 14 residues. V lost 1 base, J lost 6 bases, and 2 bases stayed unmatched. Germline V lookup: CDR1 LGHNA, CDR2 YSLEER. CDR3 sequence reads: CASSQAGGGNEQFF. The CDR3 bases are TGCGCCAGCAGCCAAGCGGGAGGGGGCAATGAGCAGTTCTTC.